This T cell receptor beta chain was sequenced during a study of control samples from healthy donors and cancer patients. This CDR3 comprises 14 residues. V dropped 8 bases and J dropped 4 bases, with 17 bases sitting between them. Germline V gene lookup returns CDR1 MNHEY and CDR2 SVGAGI. Assay used: immunoSEQ multiplex PCR; TCRdb lists only in-frame clones, some missing. The profile shows around 95,000 clones, 85% of them singletons. Sequencing input: blood. The sequence was obtained from a man aged 25-45 years in good health. The chain has TRBV6-5 and TRBJ1-2; D uncertain. The CDR3 DNA follows: TGTGCCAGCTGCCCCGGGGAGGAGGGCTATGGCTACACCTTC. This translates into CASCPGEEGYGYTF.